The T cell receptor (beta chain) under discussion was sequenced for a study of blood T cells in healthy people across ages. In its sample, this clonotype was seen a few times. The antigen is undetermined. Regarding the study as a whole: Unsorted PBMCs blocked a conclusive comparison of naive and antigen-experienced cells. CMV infection status of these donors was not known. Total diversity from one million sequenced T cells was likely underestimated.

The study recruited healthy Caucasian donors from Russia who were aged roughly 6 to 95. Sample-barcoded 5' priming and a J-beta primer mix drove a second PCR of 7 to 11 cycles. TCRdb used MiXCR to reprocess the 5' RACE reads, holding one entry per CDR3 protein. The data hold over 1.5 million distinct CDR3 sequences, with 49% observed a single time. The sequenced sample was blood. This sequence was found in a woman in her 40s in good health.

The CDR3 spells CATPRAQGDYGYTF. In DNA, the CDR3 is TGTGCCACCCCCCGGGCACAGGGTGACTATGGCTACACCTTC. The gene calls are TRBV28 and TRBJ1-2, with a possible D match to TRBD1 (6 bases). V lost 10 bases to trimming and J lost 3 bases, with 18 bases between them. CDR3 length: 14 residues. Germline assignment: CDR1 MDHEN and CDR2 SYDVKM.